This T cell receptor (beta chain) was found in a study of cytomegalovirus exposure and HLA in healthy donors. Study results and limitations: Presence/absence results assume similar sequencing depth per donor, which may not hold. Because they were indistinguishable, some V segments, including TRBV6-2 and TRBV6-3, were excluded. The majority of CMV-associated TCR beta chains were reported as apparently HLA-restricted in a later analysis. High specificity and sensitivity for cytomegalovirus status were reported for the classifier.

60 Vbeta and 13 Jbeta primers were used in PCR. The repertoire was sequenced with immunoSEQ multiplex PCR; TCRdb's copy has only in-frame clones and lacks some. Found here are 150,000 to 200,000 clones, 84% of them singletons; the top ten hold under 5%. The V end was cut by 0 bases, the J end by 1 base, with 8 bases between. CDR3 length: 14 residues. Germline CDR1 SGHNT, CDR2 YYREEE (reference sequence). Comments on this clone: Its specificity is unknown.

This receptor was taken from a girl aged 10-17 years in good health and CMV-seropositive. What was sequenced was PBMCs. J is TRBJ2-7 and V is TRBV5-4, with D possibly being TRBD1 (5 bases). CDR3 sequence: CASSLEGKSYEQYF. The CDR3 nucleotides are TGTGCCAGCAGCTTGGAGGGGAAATCCTACGAGCAGTACTTC. The complete variable domain, with remaining parts taken from reference TRBV5-4 and TRBJ2-7, reads ETGVTQSPTHLIKTRGQQVTLRCSSQSGHNTVSWYQQALGQGPQFIFQYYREEENGRGNFPPRFSGLQFPNYSSELNVNALELDDSALYLCASSLEGKSYEQYFGPGTRLTVT.